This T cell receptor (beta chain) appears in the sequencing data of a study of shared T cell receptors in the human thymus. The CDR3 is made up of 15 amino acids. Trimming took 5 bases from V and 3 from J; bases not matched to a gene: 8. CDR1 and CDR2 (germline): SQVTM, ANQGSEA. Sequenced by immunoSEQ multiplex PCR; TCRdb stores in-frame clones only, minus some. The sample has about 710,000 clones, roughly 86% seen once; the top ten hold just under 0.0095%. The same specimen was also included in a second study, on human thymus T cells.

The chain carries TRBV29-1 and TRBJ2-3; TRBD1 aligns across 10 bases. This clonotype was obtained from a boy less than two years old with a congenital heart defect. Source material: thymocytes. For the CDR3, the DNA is TGCAGCGTTTTCCGGGACAGGGGTTTGACAGATACGCAGTATTTT. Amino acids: CSVFRDRGLTDTQYF.